The entry that follows covers one TCR beta chain sequence. Its antigen is still unknown. No base quality information exists; no much larger clone differs at one position. The data were obtained in a study of blood T cell repertoires in COVID-19 (dated by TCRdb to 2020 to 2022). Broadly, across the study: The collaborator samples originated in the United States, Italy and Spain and spanned the acute and convalescent phases of COVID-19. The repertoires were released in a freely available public database meant as a resource for research on the immune response to SARS-CoV-2. The samples were drawn from the first 160 participants of the ongoing ImmuneRACE study and from 1,200 or so subjects provided by 6 global collaborators. Where available, HLA class I and class II types were obtained from metadata supplied by the sample provider rather than from assay-based typing. The dataset comprised deeply sampled blood TCRbeta repertoires from subjects exposed to, actively infected with, or recovered from COVID-19. Sample metadata almost always included a de-identified subject ID, COVID-19 status, age in years and sex. The prospective study material was composed of cDNA or gDNA derived from T cells, B-cell-depleted T cells, or PBMCs. General findings and caveats noted by the study authors: How much clinical and demographic metadata was included differed by source and by participant, and the metadata was provided uncurated.

CDR1 is given as GTSNPN and CDR2 as SVGIG, both from the germline V gene (reference sequence). From the cysteine up to the phenylalanine, the CDR3 has a length of 14 residues. Only the CDR3 portion is preserved as DNA: 42 bases, with reading frame beginning at the first base. For this chain, trimming is 3 bases at the V end and 0 bases at the J end, and the number of junction bases without a gene match is 3. In the prospective study, participants were roughly 18 to 95 years old, resided in fewer than 25 geographic areas of the United States, and were enrolled through a virtual design. In the prospective study, participants were assigned to cohorts based on the clinical history participants reported in a screening survey and a study questionnaire. ImmuneRACE Cohort 3 recovered participants were defined by two consecutive negative NP/OP PCR tests, healthcare professional clearance, or symptom resolution. Mobile phlebotomists in the prospective study collected whole blood, serum and a nasopharyngeal or oropharyngeal swab from every participant. Prospective study participants could optionally give additional blood draws and questionnaires over a roughly two-month period. Before DNA extraction, blood samples from the prospective study were shipped at room temperature or frozen.

TCRbeta CDR3 regions were amplified from genomic DNA by means of the immunoSEQ Assay, a bias-controlled multiplex PCR. Concerning the study's data processing: The number of nucleated cells in each sample was estimated by amplification of reference gene primers within the assay. Sequence reads were collapsed and filtered to measure the absolute abundance of every unique TCRbeta CDR3 rearrangement. For each sample, productive Simpson clonality was calculated as the square root of Simpson's diversity index over productive rearrangements. TCRdb carries this immuneACCESS record with in-frame sequences only. Its versions omit some clonotypes, under half of them owing to an unresolved V gene in the studies checked, with the rest unexplained. V, J and clone size are taken as reported in that table, and D and trimming were inferred from the DNA itself. Counted in this sample were about 100,000 clones; about 86% of them appeared once. The top ten constitute roughly 2.7% of the sample.

Rearrangement joined TRBV30 to TRBJ1-1, with 8 bases matching TRBD1. The sample consisted of PBMCs or T cells enriched from blood (not recorded which). The origin of this receptor is a woman aged 50 to 60 who had recovered from COVID-19. CDR3 protein: CAWRRDRLNTEAFF. The DNA sequence reads TGTGCCTGGAGGCGGGACAGGTTGAACACTGAAGCTTTCTTT.